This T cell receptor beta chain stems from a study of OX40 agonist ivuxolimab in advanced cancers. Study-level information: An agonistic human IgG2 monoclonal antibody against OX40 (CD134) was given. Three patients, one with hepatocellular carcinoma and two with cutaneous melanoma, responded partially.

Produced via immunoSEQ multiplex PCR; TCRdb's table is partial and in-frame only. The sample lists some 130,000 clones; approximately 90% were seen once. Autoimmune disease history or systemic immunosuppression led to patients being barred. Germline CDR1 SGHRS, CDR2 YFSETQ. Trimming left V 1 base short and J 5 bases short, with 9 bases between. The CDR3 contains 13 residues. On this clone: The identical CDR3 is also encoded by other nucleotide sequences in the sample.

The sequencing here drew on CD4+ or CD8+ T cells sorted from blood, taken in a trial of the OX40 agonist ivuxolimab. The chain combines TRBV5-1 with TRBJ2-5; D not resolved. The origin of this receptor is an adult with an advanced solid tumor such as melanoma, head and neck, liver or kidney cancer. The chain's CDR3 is CASSLQGRETQYF. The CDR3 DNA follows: TGCGCCAGCAGCTTGCAAGGACGGGAGACCCAGTACTTC.